This T cell receptor (beta chain) was captured in a study of early T cells in non-severe SARS-CoV-2 infection. TCRdb re-called the 5' RACE reads through MiXCR, storing one row per CDR3 protein. The data hold 30,000 or so distinct CDR3 sequences, with roughly 5% observed a single time. Study-level findings and limits: Sequences matched to VDJdb favored anti-spike CD8 responses, while private and CD4 specificities were missed.

This clonotype has at least ten counts. The antigen is undetermined. Germline CDR1 reads SEHNR; CDR2 reads FQNEAQ (reference sequence). The CDR3 is made up of 14 amino acids. Trimming removed 2 bases from V and 1 base from J, with 8 bases in between. The chain employs TRBV7-9 and TRBJ2-5; no clear D gene. The material sequenced was whole blood. This receptor was taken from an adult who was a healthcare worker with PCR-confirmed SARS-CoV-2 infection or an uninfected control (not recorded which). CDR3 residues: CASSLSLVQETQYF. Here the CDR3 DNA reads TGTGCCAGCAGCTTAAGCCTCGTCCAAGAGACCCAGTACTTC.